This T cell receptor (beta chain) is drawn from a study of OX40 agonist ivuxolimab in advanced cancers. Looking at the study overall: The costimulatory receptor OX40 (CD134) was targeted by ivuxolimab, a fully human IgG2 agonistic monoclonal antibody. Intravenous ivuxolimab was administered to patients every 2 weeks at six dose levels: 0.01, 0.1, 0.3, 1.5, 3 and 10 mg/kg. Among the 52 dose-escalation patients, around 19 had hepatocellular carcinoma, approximately 15 melanoma, 9 renal cell carcinoma and 9 head and neck cancer. In the dose-escalation cohort, 82.7% of patients were male, and the mean age was roughly 60 years, with a range of about 23 to 85. Patients were allowed to have had prior anti-PD-1, anti-PD-L1 or anti-CTLA-4 therapy, and roughly 40% of the dose-escalation patients had previously received checkpoint inhibitors. Partial responses occurred in three dose-escalation patients, of whom one had hepatocellular carcinoma and two had cutaneous melanoma. The point of sequencing TCRbeta in the periphery was to test whether ivuxolimab changed TCR sequence diversity and drove clonal T-cell expansion. The paper covers the monotherapy dose-escalation part of the phase I ivuxolimab trial, which included N ≈ 50 patients.

As to this clone: Its antigen target is currently unknown. Within one base of it there is no much larger clone, and no base qualities were kept.

For sequencing of the TCRbeta CDR3 region, genomic DNA was extracted from the sorted cells. The immunoSEQ Assay was used for sequencing of TCRbeta CDR3 regions. The source is immuneACCESS, and TCRdb retained only in-frame sequences with V and J called. Part of the clones is not carried over; for the studies checked, unresolved V genes explain less than half of this, and the remainder is unexplained. The sample table contains approximately 66,000 clones; only one count was recorded for 86% of them. Clones ranked in the top ten supply about 0.75% of the sample. The paper's findings and limits, for the study overall: Low levels of normalized T-cell clonal expansion were also shown by some nonresponding patients. At doses of 0.1 to 3.0 mg/kg, clonal expansion of both CD4+ and CD8+ blood T cells was observed from baseline to week 6. The antigen specificity of the clonally expanded peripheral T cells was not determined. After ivuxolimab, more expanded clones were found on average in CD8+ T cells than in CD4+ T cells. In the 0.1-3.0 mg/kg groups, partial responders had among the lowest normalized peripheral clonal expansion, particularly in CD8+ T cells.

Based on the germline V gene, the CDR1 and CDR2 sequences are LGHNA and YSLEER. Trimming costs V 0 bases and J 7 bases, and their ends lie 15 bases apart. Measured from the cysteine to the phenylalanine, the CDR3 is 15 residues long. Only the CDR3 DNA stays, 45 bases, in frame from base 1. The trial excluded patients who had a history of autoimmune disease or who were on systemic immunosuppression. Peripheral blood for TCR sequencing was collected from all dose cohorts at baseline, on cycle 4 day 1, and on cycle 7 day 1. Samples came from an open-label, multicenter, first-in-human phase I dose-escalation trial of ivuxolimab. The trial enrolled adults with locally advanced or metastatic head and neck squamous cell, hepatocellular, melanoma or renal cell carcinoma. Before TCR sequencing, CD4+ T cells and CD8+ T cells were sorted from peripheral blood as separate populations.

The sequence derives from an adult with an advanced solid tumor such as melanoma, head and neck, liver or kidney cancer. The specimen was CD4+ or CD8+ T cells sorted from blood, collected in a trial of the OX40 agonist ivuxolimab. The chain joins TRBV4-3 to TRBJ1-2; D gene: possibly TRBD1, on 6 matching bases. This receptor has the CDR3 CASSQDYGGQGGYTF. At the DNA level, the sequence is TGCGCCAGCAGCCAAGATTATGGGGGGCAAGGTGGCTACACCTTC.